These 21 T cell receptor beta chains originate from one sample sequenced in a study of T cells in Graves' hyperthyroidism and ophthalmopathy. It was RNA transcripts that yielded the amplified TCR beta CDR3 regions. RT-PCR in the first round (using the HTBI primer set) targeted the TCR CDR3. TCRdb ran MiXCR on the multiplex PCR reads and lists one entry per CDR3 protein. This repertoire shows 30,000 to 35,000 distinct CDR3 sequences, around 50% found once; its top ten account for 25%. The sequenced sample was blood. The receptors stem from a middle-aged woman with Graves' ophthalmopathy.

A word on this clonotype: With a much larger clone just one base away, this may be a read error. This is likely a read error, given that the CDR3 carries no conserved phenylalanine or tryptophan at its end. The chain carries TRBV11-2 and TRBJ1-5; 9 bases are shared with TRBD1. The CDR3 extends over 14 amino acids. Per the germline V gene, CDR1 is SGHAT and CDR2 is FQNNGV. Unmatched junction bases numbered 2, after V lost 2 bases and J lost 6 bases. The CDR3 bases are TGTGCCAGCAGCTTACGACAGGGGGTTCAGCCCCAGCATTCT. Translating gives CASSLRQGVQPQHS.

This sequence joins TRBV5-1 and TRBJ2-5, with D possibly matching TRBD2 (5 bases). The CDR3 has 14 amino acids. The V gene's germline CDR1 is SGHRS and CDR2 YFSETQ. V lost 4 bases and J lost 5, with 15 bases in between. CDR3 nucleotides: TGCGCCAGCAGCCTGACTACAACCGGGGAGACCCAGTACTTC. Residues: CASSLTTTGETQYF. Combining the CDR3 with reference TRBV5-1 and TRBJ2-5 gives the whole variable domain KAGVTQTPRYLIKTRGQQVTLSCSPISGHRSVSWYQQTPGQGLQFLFEYFSETQRNKGNFPGRFSGRQFSNSRSEMNVSTLELGDSALYLCASSLTTTGETQYFGPGTRLLVL.

This clonotype was detected a few times. The rearrangement uses TRBV19 and TRBJ2-7; either TRBD1 or TRBD2 may supply D (5 bases each). V shed 4 bases and J shed 7 bases, with 5 bases lying between them. CDR1 is LNHDA, CDR2 SQIVND, per germline (reference sequence). This CDR3 spans 10 amino acids. The DNA for the CDR3 is TGTGCCAGTAGTAGGGGGGAGCAGTACTTC. Its protein is CASSRGEQYF. Filled out from reference TRBV19 and TRBJ2-7, the complete variable domain reads DGGITQSPKYLFRKEGQNVTLSCEQNLNHDAMYWYRQDPGQGLRLIYYSQIVNDFQKGDIAEGYSVSREKKESFPLTVTSAQKNPTAFYLCASSRGEQYFGPGTRLTVT.

This clonotype was detected ten times or more. This chain joins TRBV6-2 or TRBV6-3 and TRBJ2-2, with 7 nucleotides matching TRBD2. Trimming cost V 6 bases and J 3 bases; bases outside gene matches: 10. CDR1 is MNHEY, CDR2 SVGEGT, per germline. This CDR3 spans 16 amino acids. CDR3 residues: CASSLSGATYTGELFF. For the CDR3, the DNA is TGTGCCAGCAGCTTAAGCGGGGCTACCTACACCGGGGAGCTGTTTTTT.

This chain joins TRBV7-6 and TRBJ1-2, with a weak D call TRBD1 (5 bases). V dropped 5 bases and J dropped 4 bases, with 14 bases sitting between them. The CDR3 has 14 amino acids. The V gene's germline CDR1 is SGHVS and CDR2 FNYEAQ. The CDR3 is CASSPTGEGYGYTF. As DNA, the CDR3 is TGTGCCAGCAGCCCGACGGGGGAGGGCTATGGCTACACCTTC.

This clonotype was recorded at least ten times. The chain carries TRBV6-6 and TRBJ2-3, with 7 bases matching TRBD2. The CDR3 is 16 residues long. In germline, CDR1 is MNHNY, CDR2 SVGAGI (reference sequence). After removal of 1 base from V and 4 bases from J, the junction contained 8 bases not matched to a gene. Here the CDR3 DNA reads TGTGCCAGCAGTTACTTATATCTAGCGGAACCAGATACGCAGTATTTT. It translates to CASSYLYLAEPDTQYF.

CDR3 bases: TGTGCCAGCAGGTCCGGGACCCTTCAAAACGAGCAGTACTTC. This gives the protein CASRSGTLQNEQYF. The chain recombines TRBV12-3 or TRBV12-4 with TRBJ2-7; D may correspond to TRBD1 or TRBD2 (5 bases each). V was cut by 6 bases and J by 5 bases, with 17 bases left in between. The CDR3 contains 14 residues.

This sequence joins TRBV6-5 and TRBJ2-3; 8 bases line up with TRBD1. This CDR3 spans 12 amino acids. Germline V lookup: CDR1 MNHEY, CDR2 SVGAGI. Trimming cost V 6 bases and J 4 bases; bases outside gene matches: 0. CDR3 sequence reads: CASRTGADTQYF. CDR3 sequence (DNA): TGTGCCAGCAGGACAGGGGCAGATACGCAGTATTTT.

A word on this clonotype: The conserved phenylalanine or tryptophan normally closing the CDR3 is absent here, so this likely arose from a read error. This rearrangement joins TRBV30 to TRBJ1-1, with D hard to call. CDR3 length: 13 amino acids. The V gene lost 0 bases and the J gene lost 4 bases, with 9 bases spanning the gap. Germline V gene lookup returns CDR1 GTSNPN and CDR2 SVGIG (reference sequence). CDR3 nucleotides: TGTGCCTGGAGTGTGGAAGGAGGCACTGAAGCTTTCTGT. Translating gives CAWSVEGGTEAFC.

V gene TRBV6-4 combines with J gene TRBJ2-6; D might be TRBD2 (6 bases). There are 15 residues in the CDR3. V lost 6 bases, J lost 4 bases, and 13 bases lay in between. Germline V lookup: CDR1 MRHNA, CDR2 SNTAGT. CDR3 coding DNA: TGTGCCAGCAGCCGGGGGAACACCGGGGCCAACGTCCTGACTTTC. Protein product: CASSRGNTGANVLTF.

This clonotype appeared many times. This chain joins TRBV27 and TRBJ2-1; perhaps TRBD2 as D (6 bases). The CDR3 is 15 amino acids. The V gene lost 4 bases and the J gene lost 3 bases, with 13 bases spanning the gap. Per the germline V gene, CDR1 is MNHEY and CDR2 is SMNVEV (reference sequence). The CDR3, as DNA: TGTGCCAGCAGTTCAGCATTGGGGGGCTACAATGAGCAGTTCTTC. This gives the protein CASSSALGGYNEQFF.

The gene calls are TRBV19 and TRBJ2-3; D possibly matches TRBD1 or TRBD2 (5 bases each). V shed 8 bases and J shed 6 bases, with 21 bases lying between them. This CDR3 spans 15 amino acids. Germline V gene sequence: CDR1 LNHDA, CDR2 SQIVND (reference sequence). The CDR3 sequence: CASQKFGALTDTQYF. Written as DNA, the CDR3 is TGTGCCAGTCAAAAGTTCGGGGCCCTTACCGATACGCAGTATTTT.

This chain links TRBV29-1 with TRBJ2-3; 7 nucleotides line up with TRBD2. This CDR3 contains 13 residues. V was pared by 7 bases and J by 1 base, with 5 bases of the junction left unmatched. Germline V gene lookup returns CDR1 SQVTM and CDR2 ANQGSEA. CDR3 amino acids: CSELAPGTDTQYF. The DNA for the CDR3 is TGCAGCGAACTAGCGCCGGGCACAGATACGCAGTATTTT.

The sample holds many counts of this clonotype. The chain joins TRBV28 to TRBJ1-4, with D maybe TRBD1 (6 bases). Per the germline V gene, CDR1 is MDHEN and CDR2 is SYDVKM. V lost 5 bases and J lost 5, with 15 bases in between. This CDR3 is 15 amino acids long. This CDR3 is CASSNIDRNNEKLFF. The CDR3 nucleotides are TGTGCCAGCAGTAATATCGACAGGAACAATGAAAAACTGTTTTTT.

In its sample, this clonotype was seen many times. The chain carries TRBV7-9 and TRBJ1-1; TRBD1 matches at 7 bases. With V trimmed by 6 bases and J by 4 bases, 11 bases remained unmatched. The CDR3 extends over 15 amino acids. CDR1 and CDR2 from the germline V gene are SEHNR and FQNEAQ (reference sequence). CDR3 coding DNA: TGTGCCAGCAGACCGACCCGACAGGGAACCACTGAAGCTTTCTTT. Encoded protein: CASRPTRQGTTEAFF.

This clonotype has a count of ten or more. The rearrangement joins TRBV19 to TRBJ2-7; D might be TRBD1 (6 bases). Trimming left V 5 bases short and J 5 bases short, with 22 bases between. The germline V gene encodes CDR1 LNHDA and CDR2 SQIVND (reference sequence). CDR3 size: 16 residues. The CDR3 coding sequence is TGTGCCAGTAGTTGGGGCAGGGGCGCCATTCAGGACGAGCAGTACTTC. Translation: CASSWGRGAIQDEQYF.

This clonotype was observed at least ten times. This chain links TRBV18 with TRBJ2-5; no definite D call. Deletions cut 1 base from V and 5 bases from J, with 8 bases between. This CDR3 region has 13 residues. From germline, CDR1 is KGHSH and CDR2 LQKENI. Here the CDR3 reads CASSPQGLETQYF. The CDR3 DNA sequence: TGTGCCAGCTCACCACAAGGGCTGGAGACCCAGTACTTC.

The chain employs TRBV24-1 and TRBJ2-3; 11 bases are a match to TRBD1. The CDR3 runs to 15 residues. With V trimmed by 7 bases and J by 2 bases, 4 bases remained unmatched. CDR1 and CDR2 (germline): KGHDR, SFDVKD. CDR3 protein: CATRGTGGITDTQYF. CDR3 sequence (DNA): TGTGCCACCAGGGGGACAGGGGGGATCACAGATACGCAGTATTTT.

The CDR3 sequence: CASSLMNEQYF. CDR3 nucleotide sequence: TGTGCCAGCAGCTTAATGAATGAGCAGTATTTT. This chain uses TRBV7-9 with TRBJ2-3; no definite D call. Trimming cost V 2 bases and J 11 bases, with 8 bases left between them. The CDR3 loop spans 11 amino acids. Germline V CDR1 and CDR2: SEHNR, FQNEAQ (reference sequence).

Only a few counts were recorded for this clonotype. A read error may produce the germline difference seen at one junction end. The V call is TRBV5-1, the J call TRBJ2-7; the D gene is possibly TRBD1 (5 bases). CDR1 and CDR2 from the germline V gene are SGHRS and YFSETQ. This CDR3 region has 13 residues. The chain's CDR3 is CASSSTAAYGQYF. CDR3 DNA: TGCGCCAGCTCATCGACAGCCGCCTACGGGCAGTACTTC.

This clonotype was recorded at least ten times. The chain links TRBV19 to TRBJ1-1; D remains ambiguous. V was cut by 5 bases and J by 3 bases, with 10 bases left in between. Germline CDR1 reads LNHDA; CDR2 reads SQIVND (reference sequence). The CDR3 has 13 residues. In nucleotides, the CDR3 is TGTGCCAGTAGTCCCTCGTGGGACACTGAAGCTTTCTTT. It translates to CASSPSWDTEAFF. Full variable domain (rest looked up from reference TRBV19 and TRBJ1-1): DGGITQSPKYLFRKEGQNVTLSCEQNLNHDAMYWYRQDPGQGLRLIYYSQIVNDFQKGDIAEGYSVSREKKESFPLTVTSAQKNPTAFYLCASSPSWDTEAFFGQGTRLTVV.